This T cell receptor (beta chain) was captured in a study of blood T cell repertoires in COVID-19. The overall study: From T cells, B-cell-depleted T cells, or PBMCs came the material, which was cDNA or gDNA.

The age range of participants was about 18 to 89 years, with residence in approximately 25 US areas. Participant-given clinical history determined each cohort assignment. The data were produced by immunoSEQ multiplex PCR, yet TCRdb's version contains in-frame clones alone and is incomplete. The data show 250,000 or so clones, 88% seen once. Unmatched junction bases numbered 5, after V lost 6 bases and J lost 4 bases. Germline lookup yields CDR1 MNHEY and CDR2 SVGAGI. The CDR3 is made up of 14 amino acids. This receptor was identified in a woman in her forties who had been exposed to COVID-19. V is TRBV6-5 and J is TRBJ1-3; TRBD1 aligns across 8 bases. The sequenced sample was PBMCs or T cells enriched from blood (not recorded which). Written as DNA, the CDR3 is TGTGCCAGCAGAATTACAGGGGGAGGAAACACCATATATTTT. This encodes CASRITGGGNTIYF.